Reported below is one T cell receptor beta chain. The data were obtained in a study of long-term antiretroviral therapy in people with HIV. Version v3.0 of the immunoSEQ assay ran at survey level. Profiling relied on immunoSEQ multiplex PCR, and the TCRdb table lists in-frame clones only, not all of them. Of about 28,000 clones listed, approximately 91% are singletons. Sequenced here: unsorted PBMCs, sampled 3.1 years after starting antiretroviral therapy. The sequence was collected from a man younger than 35 with HIV.

The CDR3 is CASSGEAGETQYF. DNA of the CDR3: TGCGCCAGCAGTGGGGAAGCGGGTGAGACCCAGTACTTC. V gene TRBV5-1 combines with J gene TRBJ2-5, with D possibly TRBD2 on 6 matching bases. The CDR3 length is 13 residues. The V gene's germline CDR1 is SGHRS and CDR2 YFSETQ. The V gene lost 5 bases and the J gene lost 5 bases, with 13 bases spanning the gap. The whole variable domain, filled in from reference TRBV5-1 and TRBJ2-5, reads KAGVTQTPRYLIKTRGQQVTLSCSPISGHRSVSWYQQTPGQGLQFLFEYFSETQRNKGNFPGRFSGRQFSNSRSEMNVSTLELGDSALYLCASSGEAGETQYFGPGTRLLVL.